This T cell receptor beta chain was documented in a study of control samples from healthy donors and cancer patients. Method: immunoSEQ multiplex PCR; TCRdb's copy keeps in-frame clones and lacks some. Among tens of thousands of clones listed, around 80% were seen once. The receptor comes from a woman between 55 and 75 years old in good health. Source material: blood.

CDR3 coding DNA: TGTGCCAGTAGTATCAGGGGGCGAAGGGCAACTAATGAAAAACTGTTTTTT. The encoded protein is CASSIRGRRATNEKLFF. This rearrangement joins TRBV19 to TRBJ1-4; 8 bases agree with TRBD1. Per the germline V gene, CDR1 is LNHDA and CDR2 is SQIVND (reference sequence). V dropped 3 bases and J dropped 0; count of bases not matched to a gene: 6. CDR3 size: 17 residues. The complete variable domain, with remaining parts taken from reference TRBV19 and TRBJ1-4, reads DGGITQSPKYLFRKEGQNVTLSCEQNLNHDAMYWYRQDPGQGLRLIYYSQIVNDFQKGDIAEGYSVSREKKESFPLTVTSAQKNPTAFYLCASSIRGRRATNEKLFFGSGTQLSVL.